This record concerns one T cell receptor (beta chain) sequence. No antigen is known for it. The record originates from a study of cytomegalovirus exposure and HLA in healthy donors. Regarding the study as a whole: Reported results showed that the classifier diagnosed cytomegalovirus status with high specificity and sensitivity. HLA allele associations emerged for about 16,000 TCR beta sequences in a later analysis, at 0.05 false discovery rate.

The CDR3 sequence is 18 residues long. Per germline, CDR1 LNHDA and CDR2 SQIVND (reference sequence). V lost 1 base to trimming and J lost 0 bases; unmatched junction nucleotides: 9. Primers: 60 Vbeta forward and 13 Jbeta reverse. TCRdb keeps only in-frame clones here, not all; method: immunoSEQ multiplex PCR. Of fewer than 90,000 clones in the sample, roughly 73% were seen once. This receptor was obtained from a male donor in good health and CMV-seropositive. Material: PBMCs. This chain links TRBV19 with TRBJ2-7, with TRBD2 matching over 10 bases. This chain's CDR3 is CASSIAVRLAGASYEQYF. For the CDR3, the DNA is TGTGCCAGTAGTATAGCAGTGAGGCTAGCGGGAGCCTCCTACGAGCAGTACTTC.